The text below deals with one T cell receptor (beta chain). Time point noted: peripheral blood 6 weeks after treatment start. Sampling of each patient yielded between 1 and 8 specimens, collected pretreatment and on-treatment. Measured with immunoSEQ multiplex PCR; TCRdb has only the in-frame clones, and not every one. The repertoire holds roughly 100,000 clones, with less than 85% as singletons. The germline V gene has CDR1 LNHDA and CDR2 SQIVND (reference sequence). Trimming removed 0 bases from V and 6 bases from J; junction bases left unmatched: 2. The CDR3 runs 14 residues. This sample is drawn from a study of PD-L1 blockade in urothelial cancer. For the study at large: Chemotherapy regimens numbering 0 to 3 had been given to patients. Analyses used blood from 3 weeks (second dose) and 6 weeks after treatment start.

The rearrangement joins TRBV19 to TRBJ2-1, with 7 bases that match TRBD2. The source was PBMCs, collected around atezolizumab (anti-PD-L1) treatment. This TCR derives from a man between 65 and 85 years old with urothelial cancer. The CDR3 DNA sequence: TGTGCCAGTAGTATAGATTCTAGCGGCAATGAGCAGTTCTTC. Its translation: CASSIDSSGNEQFF.